Included here is one TCR beta chain sequence, with context. Its antigen is currently unknown. In the PCR, 60 Vbeta and 13 Jbeta primers were used. Using immunoSEQ multiplex PCR, the repertoire was profiled, and TCRdb retains in-frame clones only, with some absent. The profile shows approximately 74,000 clones, around 80% of them singletons. This specimen belongs to a study of cytomegalovirus exposure and HLA in healthy donors. Study-wide results and limits: In a later analysis, HLA-C alleles had the fewest associated TCRs, DRB1 alleles the most. The productive fraction for most TCR beta V segments was about 87% or about 30% in an earlier analysis. Later analysis demonstrated an association between a missense DCLRE1C variant and TCR beta V- and J-gene trimming. For most subjects, TCR beta sequences were reported to predict HLA-A and HLA-B alleles with accuracy.

V was trimmed by 2 bases and J by 0 bases, leaving 17 bases between them. The germline V gene encodes CDR1 GTSNPN and CDR2 SVGIG (reference sequence). The CDR3 contains 17 residues. The sample was PBMCs. This chain joins TRBV30 and TRBJ2-1; D remains unclear. The source of this sequence is a man in his forties in good health and CMV-seronegative. As DNA, the CDR3 is TGTGCCTGGAGTTTTCCCCCCGGTTCGAGCTCCTACAATGAGCAGTTCTTC. Translated: CAWSFPPGSSSYNEQFF.